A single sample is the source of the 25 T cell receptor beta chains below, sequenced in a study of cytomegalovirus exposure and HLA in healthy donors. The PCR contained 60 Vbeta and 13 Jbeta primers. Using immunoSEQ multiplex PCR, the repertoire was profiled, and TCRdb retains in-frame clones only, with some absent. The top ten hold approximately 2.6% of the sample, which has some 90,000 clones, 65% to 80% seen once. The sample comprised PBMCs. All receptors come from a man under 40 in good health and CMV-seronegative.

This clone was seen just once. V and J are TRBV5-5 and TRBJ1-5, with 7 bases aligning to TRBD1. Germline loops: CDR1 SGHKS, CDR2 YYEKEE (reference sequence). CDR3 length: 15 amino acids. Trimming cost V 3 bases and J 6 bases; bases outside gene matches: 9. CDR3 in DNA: TGTGCCAGCAGCTCCCAGGGACAGCGCGGTCAGCCCCAGCATTTT. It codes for CASSSQGQRGQPQHF.

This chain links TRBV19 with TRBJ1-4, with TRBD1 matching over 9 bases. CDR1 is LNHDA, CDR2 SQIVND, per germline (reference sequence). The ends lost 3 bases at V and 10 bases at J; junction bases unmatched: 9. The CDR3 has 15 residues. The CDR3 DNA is TGTGCCAGTAGTATTGAGGGGACAGGGCCAGGAAAACTGTTTTTT. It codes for CASSIEGTGPGKLFF. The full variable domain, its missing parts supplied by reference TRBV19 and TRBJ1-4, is DGGITQSPKYLFRKEGQNVTLSCEQNLNHDAMYWYRQDPGQGLRLIYYSQIVNDFQKGDIAEGYSVSREKKESFPLTVTSAQKNPTAFYLCASSIEGTGPGKLFFGSGTQLSVL.

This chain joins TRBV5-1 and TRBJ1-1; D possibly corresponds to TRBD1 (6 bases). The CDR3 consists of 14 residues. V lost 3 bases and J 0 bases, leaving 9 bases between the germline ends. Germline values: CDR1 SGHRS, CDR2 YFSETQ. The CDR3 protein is CASSSNRVNTEAFF. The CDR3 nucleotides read TGCGCCAGCAGCTCGAACAGGGTGAACACTGAAGCTTTCTTT. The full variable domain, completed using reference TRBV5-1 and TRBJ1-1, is KAGVTQTPRYLIKTRGQQVTLSCSPISGHRSVSWYQQTPGQGLQFLFEYFSETQRNKGNFPGRFSGRQFSNSRSEMNVSTLELGDSALYLCASSSNRVNTEAFFGQGTRLTVV.

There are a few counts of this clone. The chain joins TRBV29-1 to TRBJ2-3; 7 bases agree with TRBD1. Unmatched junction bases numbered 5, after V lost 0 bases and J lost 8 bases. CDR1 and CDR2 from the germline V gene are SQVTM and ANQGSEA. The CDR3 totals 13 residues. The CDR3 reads CSVEEQGWSTQYF. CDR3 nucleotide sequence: TGCAGCGTTGAAGAACAGGGGTGGAGTACGCAGTATTTT.

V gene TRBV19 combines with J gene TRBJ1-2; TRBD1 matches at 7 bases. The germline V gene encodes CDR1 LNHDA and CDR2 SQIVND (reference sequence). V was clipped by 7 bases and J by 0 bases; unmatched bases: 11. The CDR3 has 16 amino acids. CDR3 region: CASKTQMGQPNYGYTF. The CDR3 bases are TGTGCCAGTAAGACGCAGATGGGACAGCCTAACTATGGCTACACCTTC.

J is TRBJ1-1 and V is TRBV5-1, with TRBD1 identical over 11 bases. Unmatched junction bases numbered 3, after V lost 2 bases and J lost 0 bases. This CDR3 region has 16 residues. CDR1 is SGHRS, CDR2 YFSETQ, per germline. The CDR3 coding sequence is TGCGCCAGCAGCTTTGGGACAGGGGGAATGAACACTGAAGCTTTCTTT. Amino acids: CASSFGTGGMNTEAFF. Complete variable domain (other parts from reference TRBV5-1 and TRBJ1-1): KAGVTQTPRYLIKTRGQQVTLSCSPISGHRSVSWYQQTPGQGLQFLFEYFSETQRNKGNFPGRFSGRQFSNSRSEMNVSTLELGDSALYLCASSFGTGGMNTEAFFGQGTRLTVV.

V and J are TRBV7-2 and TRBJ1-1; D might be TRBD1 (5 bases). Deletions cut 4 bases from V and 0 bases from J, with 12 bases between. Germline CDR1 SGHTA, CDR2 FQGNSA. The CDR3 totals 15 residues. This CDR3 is CASSSQGYVNTEAFF. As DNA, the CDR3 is TGTGCCAGCAGCTCGCAGGGTTATGTGAACACTGAAGCTTTCTTT.

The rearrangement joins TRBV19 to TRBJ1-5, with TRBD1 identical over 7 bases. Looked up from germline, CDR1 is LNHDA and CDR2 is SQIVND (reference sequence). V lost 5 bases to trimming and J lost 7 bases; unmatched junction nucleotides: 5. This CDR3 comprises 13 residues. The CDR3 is CASSFQGGQPQHF. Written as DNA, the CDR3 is TGTGCCAGTAGTTTCCAGGGGGGCCAGCCCCAGCATTTT.

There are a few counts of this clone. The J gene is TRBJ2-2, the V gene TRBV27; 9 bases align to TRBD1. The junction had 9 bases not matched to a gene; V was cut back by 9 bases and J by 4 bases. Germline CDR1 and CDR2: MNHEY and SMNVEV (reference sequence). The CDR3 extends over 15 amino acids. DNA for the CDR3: TGTGCCAGTACAGCCAGGACAGGGGTCACCGGGGAGCTGTTTTTT. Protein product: CASTARTGVTGELFF.

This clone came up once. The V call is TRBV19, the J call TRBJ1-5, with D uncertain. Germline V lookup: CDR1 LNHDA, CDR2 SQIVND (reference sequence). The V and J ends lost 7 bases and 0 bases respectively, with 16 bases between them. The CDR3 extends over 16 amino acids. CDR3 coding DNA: TGTGCCAGTAATAAGGCGGGGATGGTTAGCAATCAGCCCCAGCATTTT. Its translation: CASNKAGMVSNQPQHF.

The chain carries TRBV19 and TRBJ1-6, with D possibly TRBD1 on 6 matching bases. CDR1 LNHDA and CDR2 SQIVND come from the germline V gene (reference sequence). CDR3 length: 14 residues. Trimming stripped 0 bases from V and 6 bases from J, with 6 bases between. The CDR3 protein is CASSIEGANSPLHF. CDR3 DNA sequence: TGTGCCAGTAGTATAGAGGGGGCTAATTCACCCCTCCACTTT.

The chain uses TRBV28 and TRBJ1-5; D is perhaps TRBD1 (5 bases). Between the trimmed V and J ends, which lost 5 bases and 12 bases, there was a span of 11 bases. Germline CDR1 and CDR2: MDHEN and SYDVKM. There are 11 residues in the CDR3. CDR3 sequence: CASSTTAIQHF. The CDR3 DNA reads TGTGCCAGCAGTACGACAGCAATCCAGCATTTT.

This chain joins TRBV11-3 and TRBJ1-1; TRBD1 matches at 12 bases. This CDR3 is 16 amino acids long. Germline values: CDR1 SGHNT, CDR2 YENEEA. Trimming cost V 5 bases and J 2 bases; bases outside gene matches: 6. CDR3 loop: CASSPGDRGRNTEAFF. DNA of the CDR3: TGTGCCAGCAGCCCCGGGGACAGGGGGCGAAACACTGAAGCTTTCTTT.

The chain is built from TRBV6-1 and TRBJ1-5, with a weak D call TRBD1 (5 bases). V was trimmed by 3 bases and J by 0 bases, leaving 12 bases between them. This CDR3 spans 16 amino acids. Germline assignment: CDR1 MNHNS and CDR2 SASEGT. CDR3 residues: CASSETVIHSNQPQHF. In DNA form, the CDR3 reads TGTGCCAGCAGTGAGACAGTTATCCATAGCAATCAGCCCCAGCATTTT.

The CDR3 here is CASSQQGSEDEQFF. The CDR3, as DNA: TGCGCCAGCAGCCAACAGGGGTCGGAGGATGAGCAGTTCTTC. This chain uses TRBV5-1 with TRBJ2-1, with 7 bases that match TRBD1. Germline lookup yields CDR1 SGHRS and CDR2 YFSETQ. With V trimmed by 4 bases and J by 8 bases, 9 bases remained unmatched. The CDR3 runs to 14 residues.

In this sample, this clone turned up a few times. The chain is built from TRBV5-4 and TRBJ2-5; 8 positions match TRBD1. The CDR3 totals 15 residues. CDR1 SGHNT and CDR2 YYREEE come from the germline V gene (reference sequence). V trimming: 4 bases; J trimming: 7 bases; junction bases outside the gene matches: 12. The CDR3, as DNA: TGTGCCAGCAGCCATTCGGGACAGGCGGGTGGGACCCAGTACTTC. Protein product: CASSHSGQAGGTQYF.

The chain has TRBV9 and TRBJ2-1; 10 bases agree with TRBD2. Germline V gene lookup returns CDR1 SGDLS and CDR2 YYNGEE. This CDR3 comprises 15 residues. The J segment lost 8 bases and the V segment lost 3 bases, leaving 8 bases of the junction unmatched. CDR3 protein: CASSALAGGLDEQFF. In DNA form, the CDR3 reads TGTGCCAGCAGCGCCTTAGCGGGGGGTCTTGATGAGCAGTTCTTC.

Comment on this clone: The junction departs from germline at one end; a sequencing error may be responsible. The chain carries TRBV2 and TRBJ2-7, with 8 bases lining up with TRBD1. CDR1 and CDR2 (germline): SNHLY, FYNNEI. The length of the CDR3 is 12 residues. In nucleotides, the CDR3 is TGTGCCAGCACCCCAACAGACAGGGGTGTGCACTTC. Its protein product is CASTPTDRGVHF.

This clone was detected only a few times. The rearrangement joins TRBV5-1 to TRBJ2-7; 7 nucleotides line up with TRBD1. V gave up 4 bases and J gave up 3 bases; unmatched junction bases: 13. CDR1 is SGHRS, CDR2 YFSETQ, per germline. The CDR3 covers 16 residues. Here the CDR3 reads CASSTRPTGPVYEQYF. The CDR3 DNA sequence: TGCGCCAGCAGCACCCGACCGACAGGGCCCGTCTACGAGCAGTACTTC. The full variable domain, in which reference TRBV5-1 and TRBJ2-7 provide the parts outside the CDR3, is KAGVTQTPRYLIKTRGQQVTLSCSPISGHRSVSWYQQTPGQGLQFLFEYFSETQRNKGNFPGRFSGRQFSNSRSEMNVSTLELGDSALYLCASSTRPTGPVYEQYFGPGTRLTVT.

The CDR3 DNA follows: TGTGCCAGCAGTGAAGCGGAAAATAGGGGGCTCAATCAGCCCCAGCATTTT. Translating gives CASSEAENRGLNQPQHF. The V and J genes are TRBV6-1 and TRBJ1-5; 7 positions match TRBD1. The germline V gene has CDR1 MNHNS and CDR2 SASEGT. There are 17 residues in the CDR3. Trimming removed 0 bases from V and 3 bases from J; junction bases left unmatched: 8.

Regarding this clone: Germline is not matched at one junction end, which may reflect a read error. The chain's CDR3 is CAISYSTDRVQGYTF. In DNA, the CDR3 is TGTGCCATCAGTTACTCGACGGACAGGGTTCAGGGCTACACCTTC. The chain has TRBV6-5 and TRBJ1-2; TRBD1 matches 8 bases. The CDR3 runs 15 residues. The germline V gene has CDR1 MNHEY and CDR2 SVGAGI.

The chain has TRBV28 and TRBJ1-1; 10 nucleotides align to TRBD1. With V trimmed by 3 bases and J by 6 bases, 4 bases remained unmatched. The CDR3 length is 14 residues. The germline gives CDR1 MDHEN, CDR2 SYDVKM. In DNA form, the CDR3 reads TGTGCCAGCAGTTTTATCGGACAGGGGGCTGAAGCTTTCTTT. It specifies CASSFIGQGAEAFF.

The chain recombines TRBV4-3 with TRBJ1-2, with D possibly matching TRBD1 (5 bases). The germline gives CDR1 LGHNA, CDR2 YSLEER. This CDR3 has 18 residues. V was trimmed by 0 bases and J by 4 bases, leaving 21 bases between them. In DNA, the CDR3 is TGCGCCAGCAGCCAAGATCAGGACACTTCCCAACGTTTCTATGGCTACACCTTC. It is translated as CASSQDQDTSQRFYGYTF.

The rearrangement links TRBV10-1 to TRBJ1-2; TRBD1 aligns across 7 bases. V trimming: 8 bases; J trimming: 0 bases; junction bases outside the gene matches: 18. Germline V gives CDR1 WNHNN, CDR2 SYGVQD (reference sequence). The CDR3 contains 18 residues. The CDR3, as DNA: TGCGCCAGCGGCCCAAGTGACGGACAGGACAAATCTAACTATGGCTACACCTTC. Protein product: CASGPSDGQDKSNYGYTF.

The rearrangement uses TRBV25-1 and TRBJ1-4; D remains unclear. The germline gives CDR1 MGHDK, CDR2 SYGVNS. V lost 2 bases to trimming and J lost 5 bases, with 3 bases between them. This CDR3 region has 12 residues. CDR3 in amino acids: CASSEENEKLFF. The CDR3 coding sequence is TGTGCCAGCAGTGAAGAGAATGAAAAACTGTTTTTT.